This T cell receptor beta chain was sequenced in a study of blood T cells in healthy people across ages. Broader study findings: As age increased, TCR beta diversity per million T cells fell in a roughly linear fashion.

CDR1 is MNHNY and CDR2 is SVGAGI in the germline V gene (reference sequence). The CDR3 totals 13 residues. V lost 4 bases and J lost 4, with 11 bases in between. A sample-barcoded 5' primer and a J-beta primer mix were used in a second PCR of about 7 to 12 cycles. TCRdb used MiXCR to reprocess the 5' RACE reads, holding one entry per CDR3 protein. Of approximately 320,000 distinct CDR3 sequences in the sample, around 27% are singletons; the top ten hold about 30%. A few counts support this clonotype. Its specificity is not known. Sequencing was done on a sample of blood. The chain employs TRBV6-6 and TRBJ2-7; the D call may be TRBD1 or TRBD2 (5 bases each). This sequence was found in a woman between 65 and 79 years old in good health. CDR3 protein: CASSWDPAYEQYF. The CDR3 DNA sequence: TGTGCCAGCAGTTGGGACCCCGCTTACGAGCAGTACTTC.